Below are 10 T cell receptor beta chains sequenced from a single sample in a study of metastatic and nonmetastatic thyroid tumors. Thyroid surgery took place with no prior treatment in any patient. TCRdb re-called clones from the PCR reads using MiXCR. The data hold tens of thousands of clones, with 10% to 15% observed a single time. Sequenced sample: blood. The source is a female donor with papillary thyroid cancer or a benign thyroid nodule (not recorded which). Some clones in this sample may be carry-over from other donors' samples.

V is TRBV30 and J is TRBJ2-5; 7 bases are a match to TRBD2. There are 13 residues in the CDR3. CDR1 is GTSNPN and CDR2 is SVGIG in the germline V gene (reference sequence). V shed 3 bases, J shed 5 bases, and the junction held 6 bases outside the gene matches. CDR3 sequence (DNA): TGTGCCTGGAGGTGTGGGGGGGGGGAGACCCAGTACTTC. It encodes CAWRCGGGETQYF.

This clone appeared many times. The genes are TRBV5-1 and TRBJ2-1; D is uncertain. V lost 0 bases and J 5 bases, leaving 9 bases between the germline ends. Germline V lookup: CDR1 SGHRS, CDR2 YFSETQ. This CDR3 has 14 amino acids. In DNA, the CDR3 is TGCGCCAGCAGCTTGGGTTCCGCGAACAATGAGCAGTTCTTC. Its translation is CASSLGSANNEQFF.

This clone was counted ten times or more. The CDR3 loop reads CASSPEGLAGSAKNIQYF. CDR3 coding DNA: TGTGCCAGCAGCCCCGAGGGACTAGCGGGATCGGCCAAAAACATTCAGTACTTC. The chain combines TRBV9 with TRBJ2-4; 13 nucleotides agree with TRBD2. The CDR3 totals 18 residues. The ends lost 4 bases at V and 1 base at J; junction bases unmatched: 8. CDR1 is SGDLS and CDR2 is YYNGEE in the germline V gene.

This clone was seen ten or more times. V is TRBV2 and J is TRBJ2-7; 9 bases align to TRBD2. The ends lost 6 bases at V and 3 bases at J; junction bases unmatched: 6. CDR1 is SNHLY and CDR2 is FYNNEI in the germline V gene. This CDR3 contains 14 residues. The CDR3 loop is CASRGAGGLYEQYF. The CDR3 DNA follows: TGTGCCAGCAGAGGAGCGGGAGGACTCTACGAGCAGTACTTC.

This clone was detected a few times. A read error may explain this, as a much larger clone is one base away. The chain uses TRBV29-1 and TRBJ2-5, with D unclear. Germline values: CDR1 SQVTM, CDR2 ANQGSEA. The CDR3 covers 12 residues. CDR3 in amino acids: CSVLTNQENQYF. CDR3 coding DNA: TGCAGCGTTCTGACAAACCAAGAGAACCAGTACTTC.

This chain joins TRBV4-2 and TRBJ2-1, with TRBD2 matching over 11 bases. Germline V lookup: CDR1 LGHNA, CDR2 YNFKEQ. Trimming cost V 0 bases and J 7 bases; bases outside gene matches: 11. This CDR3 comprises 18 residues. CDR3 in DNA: TGTGCCAGCAGCCAAGACTTGTTAGCGGGAGGGCTTTTGAATGAGCAGTTCTTC. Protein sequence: CASSQDLLAGGLLNEQFF.

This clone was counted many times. CDR3 DNA: TGTGCCAGCAGCTTACGTAGGACATCCGCGAACACCGGGGAGCTGTTTTTT. Translated: CASSLRRTSANTGELFF. This chain links TRBV11-1 with TRBJ2-2; a weak D match, TRBD1 (5 bases). This CDR3 spans 17 amino acids. V was clipped by 2 bases and J by 0 bases, with 13 bases between them. CDR1 and CDR2 (germline): SGHAT, FQDESV (reference sequence).

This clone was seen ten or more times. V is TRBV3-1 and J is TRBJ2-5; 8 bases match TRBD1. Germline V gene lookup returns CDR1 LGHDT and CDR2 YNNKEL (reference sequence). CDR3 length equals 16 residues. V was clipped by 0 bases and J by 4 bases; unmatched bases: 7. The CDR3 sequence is CASSQDLSGQGETQYF. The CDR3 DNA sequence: TGTGCCAGCAGCCAAGATCTCTCCGGACAGGGAGAGACCCAGTACTTC.

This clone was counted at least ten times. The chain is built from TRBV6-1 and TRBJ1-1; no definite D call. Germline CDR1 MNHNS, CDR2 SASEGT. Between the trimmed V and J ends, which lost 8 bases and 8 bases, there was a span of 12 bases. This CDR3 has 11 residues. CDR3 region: CASSNTPEAFF. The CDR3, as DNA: TGTGCCAGCTCCAACACTCCAGAAGCTTTCTTT.

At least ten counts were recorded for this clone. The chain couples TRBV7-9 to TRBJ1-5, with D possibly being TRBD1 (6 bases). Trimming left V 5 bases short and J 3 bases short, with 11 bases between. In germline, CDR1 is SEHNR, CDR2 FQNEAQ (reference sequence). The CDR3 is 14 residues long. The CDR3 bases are TGTGCCAGCAGCCAACAGGGTTTCAATCAGCCCCAGCATTTT. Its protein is CASSQQGFNQPQHF.